The clone carrying this T cell receptor (beta chain) was counted between two and nine times. The target antigen is unknown. In the study's own analysis: The authors used CDR3 differences across clinicopathological groups to build a distant-metastasis classifier for papillary thyroid cancer. TCRdb used MiXCR to call clones anew from the PCR reads. TCRdb, not the original authors, processed these V and J calls. Seen here are 20,000 or so clones, 32% observed once, and the top ten hold under 25%. This sample was taken from a study of metastatic and nonmetastatic thyroid tumors. The overall study: Repertoire comparison spanned blood and tumor or nodule tissue of malignant and benign thyroid patients. Study-level points and caveats: Benign nodules were reported to have significantly lower TCR beta diversity than malignant thyroid tumors, in blood and tumor.

CDR3 length: 13 residues. The V and J ends lost 6 bases and 3 bases respectively, with 14 bases between them. The germline V gene has CDR1 DFQATT and CDR2 SNEGSKA (reference sequence). Prior to thyroid surgery, none of the patients had received any treatment. Sequences were obtained from adjacent normal tissue. The rearrangement uses TRBV20-1 and TRBJ1-2; D not resolved. The TCR comes from a female donor with papillary thyroid cancer or a benign thyroid nodule (not recorded which). Some clones in this sample may be carry-over from other donors' samples. CDR3 sequence (DNA): TGCAGTGCGAGCGTGGGAGTTGACTATGGCTACACCTTC. It encodes CSASVGVDYGYTF.